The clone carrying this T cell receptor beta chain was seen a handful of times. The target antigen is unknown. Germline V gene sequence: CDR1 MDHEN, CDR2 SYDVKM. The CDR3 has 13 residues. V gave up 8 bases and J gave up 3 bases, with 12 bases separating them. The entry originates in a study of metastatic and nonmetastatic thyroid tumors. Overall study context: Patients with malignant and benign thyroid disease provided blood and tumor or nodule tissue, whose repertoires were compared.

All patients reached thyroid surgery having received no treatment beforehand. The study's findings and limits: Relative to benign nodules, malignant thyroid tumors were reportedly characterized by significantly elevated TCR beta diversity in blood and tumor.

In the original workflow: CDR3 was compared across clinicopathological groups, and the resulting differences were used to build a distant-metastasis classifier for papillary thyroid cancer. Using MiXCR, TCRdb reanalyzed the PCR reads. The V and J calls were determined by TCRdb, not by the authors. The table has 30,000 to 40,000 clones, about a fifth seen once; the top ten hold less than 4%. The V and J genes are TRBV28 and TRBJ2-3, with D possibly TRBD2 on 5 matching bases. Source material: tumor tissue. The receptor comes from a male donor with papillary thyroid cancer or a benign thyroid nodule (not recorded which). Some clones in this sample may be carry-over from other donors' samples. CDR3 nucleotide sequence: TGTGCCAGCCGATCGTCGGGGACAGATACGCAGTATTTT. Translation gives CASRSSGTDTQYF.